This entry lists 13 T cell receptor beta chains sequenced from one sample in a study of T cells in women clearing cervical HPV infection. Measured with immunoSEQ multiplex PCR; TCRdb has only the in-frame clones, and not every one. This repertoire comprises more than 30,000 clones; its ten largest clones make up around 3.5%. The sequencing sample was made of blood buffy coat. These receptors were collected from a woman between 18 and 70 years old with a cervical HPV16 infection that either progressed to CIN3+ or cleared (not recorded which).

As to this clone: The read terminates 3 residues before the CDR3 end, so the remaining end is supplied by the germline J gene. The chain joins TRBV5-6 to TRBJ1-2; D is unresolved. There are 14 residues in the CDR3. Germline V gives CDR1 SGHDT, CDR2 YYEEEE. Trimming left V 5 bases short and J 4 bases short, with 15 bases between. The chain's CDR3 is CASRTNGEGYGYTF. The part of the CDR3 DNA that was read is TGTGCCAGCAGGACCAACGGGGAGGGCTATGGC.

Concerning this clone itself: The CDR3 end falls 3 residues outside the read, so it is completed with the germline J gene. The chain uses TRBV5-1 and TRBJ2-1, with 14 bases that match TRBD2. Germline V gene data show CDR1 as SGHRS and CDR2 as YFSETQ. V was pared by 5 bases and J by 6 bases, with 4 bases of the junction left unmatched. This CDR3 has 15 amino acids. CDR3 region: CASSSGTSGSNEQFF. The covered CDR3 bases are TGCGCCAGCAGTTCCGGGACTAGCGGGAGCAATGAG.

With regard to this clone: The read ends 3 residues before the CDR3 terminus; that terminus is restored from the germline J gene. The chain is built from TRBV7-9 and TRBJ2-7; D might be TRBD1 (6 bases). The CDR3 contains 15 residues. From germline, CDR1 is SEHNR and CDR2 FQNEAQ (reference sequence). The V gene lost 4 bases and the J gene lost 4 bases, with 17 bases spanning the gap. This chain's CDR3 is CASSSSGDAAYEQYF. The CDR3 bases that were read are TGTGCCAGCAGCTCGTCAGGGGATGCCGCTTACGAG.

Turning to this clone: The sequence runs out 3 residues before the end of the CDR3; the remainder is reconstructed from the germline J gene. The chain couples TRBV7-2 to TRBJ1-5; TRBD1 is a possible D gene (5 bases). The CDR3 runs 15 residues. Germline CDR1 reads SGHTA; CDR2 reads FQGNSA. V was shortened by 0 bases and J by 6 bases, with 12 bases between the two germline ends. The CDR3 is CASSLAGGGRQPQHF. The covered CDR3 bases are TGTGCCAGCAGCTTAGCCGGGGGTGGGCGTCAGCCC.

On this clone: The CDR3 end is not reached by the read, which stops 3 residues before it; the germline J gene fills it in. The J gene is TRBJ2-1, the V gene TRBV6-1; D perhaps matches TRBD1 (6 bases). CDR3 length: 15 residues. The germline V gene encodes CDR1 MNHNS and CDR2 SASEGT. V was cut by 2 bases and J by 6 bases, with 14 bases left in between. The CDR3 DNA, read in part, is TGTGCCAGCAGTGAATTGGGGGCAATGTCCAATGAG. It is translated as CASSELGAMSNE. Given in full, the CDR3 is CASSELGAMSNEQFF.

Worth noting for this clone: With the read ending 3 residues before the CDR3 end, the germline J gene is used to fill in that end. J is TRBJ1-2 and V is TRBV18, with TRBD1 as a possible D gene (6 bases). Germline CDR1 and CDR2: KGHSH and LQKENI. The CDR3 is made up of 14 amino acids. The CDR3 sequence is CASSPRTGPEDYTF. The part of the CDR3 DNA that was read is TGTGCCAGCTCACCGCGAACAGGGCCGGAGGAC.

Details on this clone: The CDR3 goes on 3 residues after the read ends, and that part is filled in from the germline J gene. The V call is TRBV19, the J call TRBJ2-3; tentatively, D is TRBD1 (6 bases). CDR1 and CDR2 (germline): LNHDA, SQIVND (reference sequence). The CDR3 consists of 16 residues. V gave up 2 bases and J gave up 0 bases, with 12 bases separating them. This chain's CDR3 is CASSISGHGSTDTQYF. The DNA read from the CDR3 is TGTGCCAGTAGTATATCGGGACACGGGAGCACAGATACG. Looking up the rest from reference TRBV19 and TRBJ2-3 gives the full variable domain: DGGITQSPKYLFRKEGQNVTLSCEQNLNHDAMYWYRQDPGQGLRLIYYSQIVNDFQKGDIAEGYSVSREKKESFPLTVTSAQKNPTAFYLCASSISGHGSTDTQYFGPGTRLTVL.

Worth noting for this clone: The CDR3 end lies 3 residues beyond the end of the read and is filled in from the germline J gene. The chain recombines TRBV29-1 with TRBJ2-7; TRBD1 matches at 8 bases. J gave up 0 bases and V 5 bases, and 3 bases lay outside the gene matches. Germline-derived CDR1 and CDR2 are SQVTM and ANQGSEA. The CDR3 is 13 residues long. Incomplete CDR3 DNA: TGCAGCGTTCTGGACAGGGACTCCTACGAG. It yields the protein CSVLDRDSYE. The entire CDR3 reads CSVLDRDSYEQYF.

Concerning this clone: The read comes to an end 3 residues before the CDR3 does, leaving the germline J gene to fill in the end. The chain joins TRBV28 to TRBJ1-2; D is possibly TRBD1 (5 bases). The CDR3 runs 15 residues. The germline V and J ends were trimmed by 1 base and 4 bases, with 13 bases remaining between them. Germline V gives CDR1 MDHEN, CDR2 SYDVKM. The CDR3 DNA, read in part, is TGTGCCAGCAGTTTATCCGGGGGGGTTGGCTATGGC. It yields the protein CASSLSGGVGYG. In full, the CDR3 is CASSLSGGVGYGYTF.

Note on this clone: The read halts 3 residues ahead of the CDR3 end, with the missing end drawn from the germline J gene. The chain has TRBV10-3 and TRBJ1-2; maybe TRBD1 (6 bases). V gave up 0 bases and J gave up 5 bases, with 7 bases separating them. Germline-derived CDR1 and CDR2 are ENHRY and SYGVKD. CDR3 length equals 13 residues. CDR3 region: CAISESQGYGYTF. CDR3 bases read: TGTGCCATCAGTGAGTCACAGGGATATGGC.

Concerning this clone itself: The sequence runs out 3 residues before the end of the CDR3; the remainder is reconstructed from the germline J gene. The chain links TRBV12-3 or TRBV12-4 to TRBJ2-1; weak D call: TRBD2 (5 bases). This CDR3 comprises 14 residues. Trimming took 7 bases from V and 3 from J, leaving 13 bases between them. Partial CDR3 DNA: TGTGCCAGCATTAACTCGGGGTTCTACAATGAG. It is translated as CASINSGFYNE. The entire CDR3 sequence reads CASINSGFYNEQFF.

The part of the CDR3 DNA that was read is TGTGCCAGCAGCTTATCCCTAAGCTCCTACAATGAG. Translated, it gives CASSLSLSSYNE. The full CDR3 protein is CASSLSLSSYNEQFF. The chain joins TRBV11-3 to TRBJ2-1; unclear D gene. The read gets to within 3 residues of the CDR3 end, and the germline J gene fills in the rest. The length of the CDR3 is 15 residues. The V gene's germline CDR1 is SGHNT and CDR2 YENEEA. V lost 2 bases and J lost 0, with 8 bases in between.

The CDR3 reads CASSLLAGAQETQYF. The CDR3 bases that were read are TGTGCCAGCTCACTGCTAGCGGGAGCCCAAGAGACC. The rearrangement links TRBV18 to TRBJ2-5; 10 bases are shared with TRBD2. The CDR3 extends 3 residues past the end of the read, so its final part is completed from the germline J gene. The V gene's germline CDR1 is KGHSH and CDR2 LQKENI. This CDR3 spans 15 amino acids. The V segment lost 4 bases and the J segment 1 base; nucleotides outside the gene matches: 3.